This T cell receptor (beta chain) was observed in a study of blood T cell repertoires in COVID-19. About the research overall: Material from acute and convalescent COVID-19 was sourced from the United States, Italy and Spain. T cells, B-cell-depleted T cells, or PBMCs supplied cDNA or gDNA.

The table came from immunoSEQ multiplex PCR; TCRdb's copy has only in-frame clones and leaves some out. Among approximately 220,000 clones listed, 80% to 85% were seen once. The CDR3 covers 16 residues. The V segment lost 4 bases and the J segment 5 bases; nucleotides outside the gene matches: 8. Germline loops: CDR1 SGHDT, CDR2 YYEEEE. Material for sequencing was peripheral blood. The gene calls are TRBV5-6 and TRBJ1-5; 11 positions match TRBD1. The clonotype originates from a woman aged 60-75 years with acute or convalescent COVID-19. CDR3 amino acids: CASSQMGQGGDQPQHF. The CDR3 DNA is TGTGCCAGCAGCCAGATGGGACAGGGGGGTGATCAGCCCCAGCATTTT.